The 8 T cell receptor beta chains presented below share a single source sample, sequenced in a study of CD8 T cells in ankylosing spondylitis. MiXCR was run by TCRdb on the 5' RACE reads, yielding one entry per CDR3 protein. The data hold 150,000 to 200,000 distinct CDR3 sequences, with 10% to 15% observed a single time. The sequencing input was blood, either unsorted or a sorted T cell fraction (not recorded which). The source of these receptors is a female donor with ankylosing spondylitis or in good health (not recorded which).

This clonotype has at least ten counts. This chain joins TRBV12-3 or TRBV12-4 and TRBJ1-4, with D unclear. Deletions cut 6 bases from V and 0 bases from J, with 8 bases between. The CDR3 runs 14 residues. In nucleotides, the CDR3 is TGTGCCAGCAGAAGCGATGCAACTAATGAAAAACTGTTTTTT. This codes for CASRSDATNEKLFF.

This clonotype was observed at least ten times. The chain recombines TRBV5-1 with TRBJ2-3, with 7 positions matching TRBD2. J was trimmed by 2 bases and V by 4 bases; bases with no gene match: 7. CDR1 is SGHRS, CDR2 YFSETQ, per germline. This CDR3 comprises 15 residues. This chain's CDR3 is CASSPLADLTDTQYF. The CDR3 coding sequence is TGCGCCAGCAGCCCCCTAGCGGACCTCACAGATACGCAGTATTTT.

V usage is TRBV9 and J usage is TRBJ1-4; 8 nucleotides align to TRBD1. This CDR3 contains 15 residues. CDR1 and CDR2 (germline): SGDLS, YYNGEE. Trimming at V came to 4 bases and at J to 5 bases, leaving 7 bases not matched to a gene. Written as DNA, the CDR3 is TGTGCCAGCAGCCCGGGGGACAGGCCAAATGAAAAACTGTTTTTT. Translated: CASSPGDRPNEKLFF.

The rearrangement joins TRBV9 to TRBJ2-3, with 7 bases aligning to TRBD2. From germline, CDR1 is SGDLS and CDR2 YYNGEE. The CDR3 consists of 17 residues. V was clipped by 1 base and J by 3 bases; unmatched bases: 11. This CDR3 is CASSVKALAGVTDTQYF. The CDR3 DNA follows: TGTGCCAGCAGCGTAAAGGCTCTCGCGGGAGTTACAGATACGCAGTATTTT.

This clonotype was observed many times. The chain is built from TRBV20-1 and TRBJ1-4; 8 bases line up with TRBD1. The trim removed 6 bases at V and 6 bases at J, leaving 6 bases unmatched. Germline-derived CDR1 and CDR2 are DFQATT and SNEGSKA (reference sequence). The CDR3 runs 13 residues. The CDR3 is CSAEQGGDEKLFF. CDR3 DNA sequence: TGCAGTGCAGAACAGGGGGGAGATGAAAAACTGTTTTTT.

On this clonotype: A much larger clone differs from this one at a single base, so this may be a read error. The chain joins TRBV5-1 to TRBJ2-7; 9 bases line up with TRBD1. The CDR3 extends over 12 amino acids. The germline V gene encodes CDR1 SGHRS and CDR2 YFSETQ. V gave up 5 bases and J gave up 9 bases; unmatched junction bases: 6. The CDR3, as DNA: TGCGCCAGCAGGGGACAGGGCCGGCCGCAGTACTTC. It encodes CASRGQGRPQYF.

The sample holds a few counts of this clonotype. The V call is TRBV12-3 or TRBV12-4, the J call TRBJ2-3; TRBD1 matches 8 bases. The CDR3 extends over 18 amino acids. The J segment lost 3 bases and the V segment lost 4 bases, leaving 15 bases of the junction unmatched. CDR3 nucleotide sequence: TGTGCCAGCAGTTCACCCCCGACAGGGGTAGTGGATACAGATACGCAGTATTTT. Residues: CASSSPPTGVVDTDTQYF.

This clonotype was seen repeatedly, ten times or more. CDR3 nucleotide sequence: TGTGCCAGCAGCCGAGGGTGGGGAAATGAGCAGTTCTTC. Translated, it gives CASSRGWGNEQFF. The rearrangement uses TRBV14 and TRBJ2-1; maybe TRBD2 (5 bases). The V end lost 4 bases, the J end lost 7 bases, and 11 bases lay between the germline ends. The CDR3 spans 13 residues. Germline V gives CDR1 SGHDN, CDR2 FVKESK.